The present T cell receptor (beta chain) was sequenced within a study of blood T cells in healthy people across ages. The study's findings and limits: Relative to aged donors, long-lived donors carried more naive CD4+ cells and displayed higher diversity.

Worth noting for this clonotype: Its antigen is as yet unknown.

Healthy Caucasian individuals from Russia aged about 6 to 95 served as donors. Using a J-beta primer mix together with a sample-barcoded 5' primer, a second PCR was run for 7 to 11 cycles. TCRdb redid the calling of the 5' RACE reads with MiXCR, one entry per CDR3 protein. The sample contains approximately 900,000 distinct CDR3 sequences, around 48% of which appear only once. This CDR3 contains 17 residues. The germline CDR1 and CDR2 sequences are MGHRA and YSYEKL. Between the trimmed V and J ends, which lost 1 base and 0 bases, there was a span of 16 bases. This chain uses TRBV4-1 with TRBJ2-7, with a tentative D call TRBD1 (5 bases). Sequencing was done on a sample of blood. The TCR comes from a man aged 25-45 years in good health. The CDR3 sequence: CASSQGLGQASSYEQYF. The CDR3 region has the DNA TGCGCCAGCAGCCAAGGCCTCGGACAAGCGAGCTCCTACGAGCAGTACTTC.